The text below deals with one T cell receptor (beta chain). Its antigen is unknown. In the PCR, 60 Vbeta and 13 Jbeta primers were used. TCRdb keeps only in-frame clones here, not all; method: immunoSEQ multiplex PCR. The sample holds 90,000 to 130,000 clones. The data originate from a study of cytomegalovirus exposure and HLA in healthy donors. Germline lookup yields CDR1 LNHNV and CDR2 YYDKDF (reference sequence). Unmatched junction bases numbered 18, after V lost 5 bases and J lost 1 base. The CDR3 length is 19 residues. Study-wide findings and caveats: Later analysis identified a missense DCLRE1C variant that was linked to TCR beta V- and J-gene trimming.

The sample was PBMCs. V and J are TRBV15 and TRBJ2-7; TRBD2 aligns across 9 bases. The sequence came from a man aged 40-55 years in good health and CMV-seropositive. The CDR3 bases are TGTGCCACCAGCGAGTCTTTACCCTCCTTAGCGGGAGTTTCCTACGAGCAGTACTTC. Translated: CATSESLPSLAGVSYEQYF.